The text below deals with one T cell receptor beta chain. TCRdb processed the PCR reads anew with MiXCR; each CDR3 protein has one entry. The sample includes roughly 18,000 distinct CDR3 sequences, about half seen only once; the top ten take approximately 60%. The entry originates in a study of CD4 and CD8 cells across lung adenocarcinoma regions. V was trimmed by 3 bases and J by 6 bases, leaving 13 bases between them. The germline V gene has CDR1 SGHRS and CDR2 YFSETQ. This CDR3 has 14 amino acids. This receptor was taken from a female donor with lung adenocarcinoma. The CD4 and CD8 labels of this study may be unreliable. Material for sequencing was CD8+ T cells from the center of a lung tumor. This sequence joins TRBV5-1 and TRBJ2-1, with a weak D call TRBD2 (5 bases). This CDR3 is CASSSEPRGNEQFF. CDR3 DNA sequence: TGCGCCAGCAGCTCGGAGCCACGGGGCAATGAGCAGTTCTTC.